A single sample gave rise to the 7 T cell receptor beta chains below, sequenced in a study of T cells after yellow fever vaccination (dated by TCRdb to the late 2010s). Library method: 5' RACE. This sample was sequenced with an Illumina NovaSeq 6000. The raw public reads went through TCRdb reprocessing: fastp at Q25, MiXCR clone calling, in-frame beta chains kept. CDR3 protein duplicates are merged, each entry listing the most common genes and DNA. In all, the sample holds about 340,000 distinct CDR3 sequences, and around 12% of those were seen once. The ten largest clones take up around 3% of the sample. The intended sense of this specimen's treatment or condition label: live attenuated yellow fever vaccine strain. The sample was CD4+ T cells sorted from PBMCs, taken 15 days after the yellow fever booster vaccination. The receptors were gathered from a man aged 18 to 29 who received the YFV17D yellow fever vaccine.

This clonotype was observed at least ten times. The chain couples TRBV4-2 to TRBJ1-3; D not resolved. The V and J ends lost 1 base and 0 bases respectively, with 10 bases between them. Looked up from germline, CDR1 is LGHNA and CDR2 is YNFKEQ. This CDR3 spans 16 amino acids. The CDR3 region is CASSQVALGSGNTIYF. DNA of the CDR3: TGTGCCAGCAGCCAAGTGGCCTTAGGCTCTGGAAACACCATATATTTT.

Ten or more counts support this clonotype. This chain connects TRBV10-3 to TRBJ1-5, with 8 bases identical to TRBD1. Germline V gene lookup returns CDR1 ENHRY and CDR2 SYGVKD. The J segment lost 9 bases and the V segment lost 4 bases, leaving 17 bases of the junction unmatched. This CDR3 spans 17 amino acids. The CDR3 here is CAISVGQNGGGQGPQHF. For the CDR3, the DNA is TGTGCCATCAGTGTAGGGCAGAATGGGGGCGGACAGGGGCCCCAGCATTTT.

This rearrangement joins TRBV2 to TRBJ2-7; no reliable D call. This CDR3 region has 17 residues. Germline V gives CDR1 SNHLY, CDR2 FYNNEI. Trimming removed 6 bases from V and 7 bases from J, with 28 bases in between. The DNA for the CDR3 is TGTGCCAGCAGATCTCCTTCCTTGGCCCAACCATTGGGAGAGCAGTACTTC. This translates into CASRSPSLAQPLGEQYF.

This chain joins TRBV20-1 and TRBJ2-3; D gene ambiguous. V shed 6 bases and J shed 4 bases, with 11 bases lying between them. The CDR3 length is 12 residues. CDR1 DFQATT and CDR2 SNEGSKA come from the germline V gene (reference sequence). Here the CDR3 DNA reads TGCAGTGCAGCCCCGGGTTCAGATACGCAGTATTTT. Residues: CSAAPGSDTQYF.

This clonotype was seen a few times. This sequence joins TRBV7-2 and TRBJ2-2, with D unresolved. CDR1 and CDR2 (germline): SGHTA, FQGNSA. Trimming removed 0 bases at V and 3 bases at J, with 5 bases between. The CDR3 covers 14 residues. The CDR3 nucleotides are TGTGCCAGCAGCTTAGCTGGGTACACCGGGGAGCTGTTTTTT. Translating gives CASSLAGYTGELFF.

The chain combines TRBV27 with TRBJ1-5; D not resolved. V was clipped by 0 bases and J by 6 bases, with 12 bases between them. This CDR3 is 15 amino acids long. Germline V gene sequence: CDR1 MNHEY, CDR2 SMNVEV (reference sequence). The DNA of the CDR3 is TGTGCCAGCAGTTTATCCTGGCACCGAATTCAGCCCCAGCATTTT. Protein product: CASSLSWHRIQPQHF.

This clonotype was picked up many times. The chain links TRBV20-1 to TRBJ1-3, with D tentatively TRBD1 (5 bases). V lost 3 bases and J lost 0, with 12 bases in between. The CDR3 is 15 residues long. Germline CDR1 is DFQATT and CDR2 is SNEGSKA (reference sequence). In DNA form, the CDR3 reads TGCAGTGCTAGCCCCCCGGGGGGCTCTGGAAACACCATATATTTT. It translates to CSASPPGGSGNTIYF.